These T cell receptor beta chains were read from a single sample in a study of cytomegalovirus exposure and HLA in healthy donors. The method was immunoSEQ multiplex PCR; TCRdb's version includes in-frame clones alone and lacks a portion of them. The sample lists 160,000 or so clones; about 75% were seen once. Sequencing input: PBMCs. The receptors shown here come from a man aged 18 to 29 in good health and CMV-seropositive. The CDR3 runs from the conserved cysteine through the conserved F or W. D genes are given only for firm matches. Size is stated for part of the rows, as once, few or many counts, or as a class when the clone is expanded.

>NA|TRBJ1-2|TRBV6-6|NA
TGTGCCAGCAGCCTCCGTGGGAGGAGGGTTCATGGCTACACCTTC
CASSLRGRRVHGYTF
>NA|TRBJ1-2|TRBV5-6|NA
TGTGCCAGCAGCTTGGGGACAGCCTATGGCTACACCTTC
CASSLGTAYGYTF
>NA|TRBJ2-5|TRBV29-1|NA
TGCAGCGTTGAAAGGGGGGGAGGCGAGACCCAGTACTTC
CSVERGGGETQYF
>TRBD1|TRBJ1-5|TRBV6-1|NA
TGTGCCAGCAGTGGACGACAGGGACCCCCCAATCAGCCCCAGCATTTT
CASSGRQGPPNQPQHF
>TRBD2|TRBJ2-1|TRBV9|NA
TGTGCCAGCAGCGCAGCGGGGGACCCCAATGAGCAGTTCTTC
CASSAAGDPNEQFF
>NA|TRBJ1-5|TRBV6-4|NA
TGTGCCAGCAGTGACACCGCAGATAGCAATCAGCCCCAGCATTTT
CASSDTADSNQPQHF
>TRBD2|TRBJ2-1|TRBV5-6|NA
TGTGCCAGCAGCTCGGGACTAGCGGCCCTTTCAGAGCAGTTCTTC
CASSSGLAALSEQFF
>NA|TRBJ1-5|TRBV28|NA
TGTGCCAGCACGTCAAGTCAGGGCAATCAGCCCCAGCATTTT
CASTSSQGNQPQHF
>NA|TRBJ2-1|TRBV7-2|NA
TGTGCCAGCAGCCTCGACCCGGGGAGCGATGAGCAGTTCTTC
CASSLDPGSDEQFF
>NA|TRBJ1-1|TRBV6-6|NA
TGTGCCAGCAGTTCTCACAGGAACACTGAAGCTTTCTTT
CASSSHRNTEAFF
>TRBD2|TRBJ2-1|TRBV30|NA
TGTGCCTGGAGTGTACGACTAGCGGGAGGGAATGAGCAGTTCTTC
CAWSVRLAGGNEQFF
>NA|TRBJ1-2|TRBV11-2|NA
TGTGCCAGCGGAACAGTCGGACTCCCCCTTTGGGGCTACACCTTC
CASGTVGLPLWGYTF
>TRBD1|TRBJ2-1|TRBV27|NA
TGTGCCAGCAGTTTCTCCGGGACAGAGGGCTACAATGAGCAGTTCTTC
CASSFSGTEGYNEQFF
>NA|TRBJ1-1|TRBV6-5|NA
TGTGCCAGCAGTTCGGGTGTACGAACTGAAGCTTTCTTT
CASSSGVRTEAFF
>NA|TRBJ2-6|TRBV4-1|NA
TGCGCCAGCAGCCAAGACGAGGGAACTGGGGCCAACGTCCTGACTTTC
CASSQDEGTGANVLTF
>TRBD2|TRBJ2-5|TRBV9|NA
TGTGCCAGCAGCGTAGCTCTAGCGGGAGAGACCCAGTACTTC
CASSVALAGETQYF
>NA|TRBJ2-2|TRBV2|once
TGTGCCAGCAGTGAATCCCGGGGTGTCGCCGGGGAGCTGTTTTTT
CASSESRGVAGELFF
>TRBD2|TRBJ2-1|TRBV14|NA
TGTGCCAGCAGCCAAGAGGGCAGGTTAGCGGGACGGGATGAGCAGTTCTTC
CASSQEGRLAGRDEQFF
>TRBD2|TRBJ2-2|TRBV7-9|NA
TGTGCCAGCAGTTACCGGACTAGCGGGGGCACCGGGGAGCTGTTTTTT
CASSYRTSGGTGELFF
>NA|TRBJ2-5|TRBV6-1|few
TGTGCCAGCAGTGGCGGGCTTTTAGAGACCCAGTACTTC
CASSGGLLETQYF
>TRBD1|TRBJ2-1|TRBV18|NA
TGTGCCAGCTCACCCCGGACAGGGGTCAATGAGCAGTTCTTC
CASSPRTGVNEQFF